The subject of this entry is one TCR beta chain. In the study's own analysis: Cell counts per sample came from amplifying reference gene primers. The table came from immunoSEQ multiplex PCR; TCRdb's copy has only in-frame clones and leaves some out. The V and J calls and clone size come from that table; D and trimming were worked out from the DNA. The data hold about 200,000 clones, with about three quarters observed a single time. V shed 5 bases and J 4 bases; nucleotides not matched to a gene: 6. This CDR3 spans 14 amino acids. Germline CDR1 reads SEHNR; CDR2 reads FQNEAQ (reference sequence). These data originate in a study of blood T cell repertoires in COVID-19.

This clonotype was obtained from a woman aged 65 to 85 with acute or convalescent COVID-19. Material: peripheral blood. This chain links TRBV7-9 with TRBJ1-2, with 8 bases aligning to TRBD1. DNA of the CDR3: TGTGCCAGCAGCCCACAGGGGGTCAGCTATGGCTACACCTTC. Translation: CASSPQGVSYGYTF.